This T cell receptor (beta chain) originates from a study of CD8 T cells in Susac syndrome. Random hexamers were used to reverse transcribe an amount of roughly 0.5 to 1 ug RNA. Via MiXCR, TCRdb re-called the immunoSEQ multiplex PCR reads, giving one row per CDR3 protein. Of hundreds of thousands of distinct CDR3 sequences in the sample, about 91% were seen once. In this sample, this clonotype turned up once. With 8 bases removed from V and 4 bases from J, the gap between germline ends came to 18 bases. The CDR3 extends over 15 amino acids. Germline lookup yields CDR1 LNHDA and CDR2 SQIVND (reference sequence). Sequencing of TCR beta was undertaken in CD8+ and CD4+ T cells derived from blood.

V and J are TRBV19 and TRBJ2-1; D may be TRBD2 (6 bases). The sequenced sample consisted of CD8+ T cells from PBMCs. This sequence was found in a human donor with multiple sclerosis. Written as DNA, the CDR3 is TGTGCCAGTGGTTTCGGGACTCGGGGGTACAATGAGCAGTTCTTC. This gives the protein CASGFGTRGYNEQFF. The full variable domain, its missing parts supplied by reference TRBV19 and TRBJ2-1, is DGGITQSPKYLFRKEGQNVTLSCEQNLNHDAMYWYRQDPGQGLRLIYYSQIVNDFQKGDIAEGYSVSREKKESFPLTVTSAQKNPTAFYLCASGFGTRGYNEQFFGPGTRLTVL.